The 27 T cell receptor beta chains given below trace back to one sample, sequenced in a study of blood T cell repertoires in COVID-19. Using immunoSEQ multiplex PCR, the repertoire was profiled, and TCRdb retains in-frame clones only, with some absent. Among fewer than 500,000 clones listed, approximately 90% were seen once. The material sequenced was peripheral blood. The receptors derive from a man aged 18 to 35 with COVID-19, enrolled during active disease.

The gene calls are TRBV28 and TRBJ2-7, with 7 bases identical to TRBD2. The CDR3 consists of 16 residues. CDR1 MDHEN and CDR2 SYDVKM come from the germline V gene. V trimming: 4 bases; J trimming: 1 base; junction bases outside the gene matches: 10. Here the CDR3 reads CASSSPSGGVSYEQYF. DNA of the CDR3: TGTGCCAGCAGTTCACCTAGCGGAGGGGTTTCCTACGAGCAGTACTTC. The full variable domain, in which reference TRBV28 and TRBJ2-7 provide the parts outside the CDR3, is DVKVTQSSRYLVKRTGEKVFLECVQDMDHENMFWYRQDPGLGLRLIYFSYDVKMKEKGDIPEGYSVSREKKERFSLILESASTNQTSMYLCASSSPSGGVSYEQYFGPGTRLTVT.

The chain carries TRBV6-5 and TRBJ1-1, with D unclear. CDR1 is MNHEY and CDR2 is SVGAGI in the germline V gene. V gave up 8 bases and J gave up 2 bases, with 12 bases separating them. The CDR3 is 13 amino acids. CDR3 sequence reads: CASESVSNTEAFF. The CDR3 coding sequence is TGTGCCAGCGAGAGCGTATCAAACACTGAAGCTTTCTTT.

The V and J genes are TRBV2 and TRBJ2-4; D is ambiguous. The CDR3 spans 16 residues. CDR1 and CDR2 from the germline V gene are SNHLY and FYNNEI. V lost 2 bases to trimming and J lost 3 bases, with 14 bases between them. The DNA of the CDR3 is TGTGCCAGCAGTGAAATAGATACTTCCATCAAAAACATTCAGTACTTC. Protein sequence: CASSEIDTSIKNIQYF. The entire variable domain, with the rest obtained from reference TRBV2 and TRBJ2-4, is as follows: EPEVTQTPSHQVTQMGQEVILRCVPISNHLYFYWYRQILGQKVEFLVSFYNNEISEKSEIFDDQFSVERPDGSNFTLKIRSTKLEDSAMYFCASSEIDTSIKNIQYFGAGTRLSVL.

The chain employs TRBV18 and TRBJ1-2; 7 bases line up with TRBD1. CDR1 is KGHSH and CDR2 is LQKENI in the germline V gene. The CDR3 sequence is 16 residues long. The V segment lost 3 bases and the J segment 4 bases; nucleotides outside the gene matches: 11. Written as DNA, the CDR3 is TGTGCCAGCTCACCGTCGGGACAGTCACCAGTCTATGGCTACACCTTC. Translated: CASSPSGQSPVYGYTF.

The chain combines TRBV6-5 with TRBJ2-3, with 7 bases matching TRBD2. The CDR3 consists of 15 residues. The germline CDR1 and CDR2 sequences are MNHEY and SVGAGI. J gave up 1 base and V 2 bases, and 3 bases lay outside the gene matches. CDR3 nucleotides: TGTGCCAGCAGTTACGCAAGCGGGGGCACAGATACGCAGTATTTT. Protein: CASSYASGGTDTQYF.

V usage is TRBV27 and J usage is TRBJ2-2; 8 bases match TRBD2. Germline V CDR1 and CDR2: MNHEY, SMNVEV (reference sequence). V shed 6 bases, J shed 7 bases, and the junction held 7 bases outside the gene matches. The CDR3 runs 14 residues. The CDR3 protein is CASSPAGVNGELFF. The CDR3, as DNA: TGTGCCAGCAGCCCAGCGGGAGTGAACGGGGAGCTGTTTTTT.

The genes are TRBV10-2 and TRBJ1-1; D not certain. Trimming pared 2 bases from V and 0 bases from J, leaving 7 bases between. The germline CDR1 and CDR2 sequences are WSHSY and SAAADI. The CDR3 is 14 residues long. The CDR3 DNA reads as TGCGCCAGCAGTGAGGAGGGTATGAACACTGAAGCTTTCTTT. Translation gives CASSEEGMNTEAFF.

This sequence joins TRBV19 and TRBJ2-7, with TRBD2 as a possible D gene (5 bases). Trimming pared 2 bases from V and 2 bases from J, leaving 7 bases between. The germline V gene encodes CDR1 LNHDA and CDR2 SQIVND (reference sequence). This CDR3 region has 13 residues. CDR3 residues: CASSIHGAYEQYF. The CDR3 DNA reads as TGTGCCAGTAGTATACACGGGGCCTACGAGCAGTACTTC.

The chain joins TRBV14 to TRBJ1-5, with D unclear. Trimming left V 8 bases short and J 2 bases short, with 7 bases between. Germline assignment: CDR1 SGHDN and CDR2 FVKESK. This CDR3 comprises 12 residues. The CDR3 region is CASSQGNQPQHF. In DNA, the CDR3 is TGTGCCAGCTCCCAGGGCAATCAGCCCCAGCATTTT.

This chain links TRBV11-3 with TRBJ2-2; 7 positions match TRBD2. Looked up from germline, CDR1 is SGHNT and CDR2 is YENEEA. The V gene end was trimmed by 5 bases and the J gene end by 1 base; junction bases not matched to a gene: 4. The CDR3 covers 15 residues. The CDR3 DNA is TGTGCCAGCAGCGCCGGCGGGGGGAACACCGGGGAGCTGTTTTTT. Translated: CASSAGGGNTGELFF.

This clone came up once. The rearrangement joins TRBV28 to TRBJ1-4, with 9 bases that match TRBD1. Trimming at V came to 5 bases and at J to 1 base, leaving 8 bases not matched to a gene. The CDR3 spans 17 residues. CDR1 MDHEN and CDR2 SYDVKM come from the germline V gene. In nucleotides, the CDR3 is TGTGCCAGCAGTCTAAACAGGGGGCATGTAACTAATGAAAAACTGTTTTTT. It is translated as CASSLNRGHVTNEKLFF. Variable domain in full (rest from reference TRBV28 and TRBJ1-4): DVKVTQSSRYLVKRTGEKVFLECVQDMDHENMFWYRQDPGLGLRLIYFSYDVKMKEKGDIPEGYSVSREKKERFSLILESASTNQTSMYLCASSLNRGHVTNEKLFFGSGTQLSVL.

This clone was counted between two and nine times. CDR3 amino acids: CASSPGQGGYGYTF. For the CDR3, the DNA is TGTGCCAGCAGTCCGGGACAGGGCGGCTATGGCTACACCTTC. The genes are TRBV2 and TRBJ1-2; 9 bases fit TRBD1. Germline lookup yields CDR1 SNHLY and CDR2 FYNNEI. Germline trimming cut 5 bases from V and 4 bases from J; bases unmatched to any gene: 5. The CDR3 length is 14 residues.

The V call is TRBV18, the J call TRBJ2-1; 10 bases are a match to TRBD1. Germline V gene data show CDR1 as KGHSH and CDR2 as LQKENI. CDR3 length: 13 residues. V shed 5 bases, J shed 7 bases, and the junction held 2 bases outside the gene matches. The CDR3 spells CASSKDRGNEQFF. CDR3 bases: TGTGCCAGCTCAAAGGACAGGGGGAATGAGCAGTTCTTC.

The chain recombines TRBV19 with TRBJ2-1; D is possibly TRBD1 (6 bases). The germline V and J ends were trimmed by 6 bases and 12 bases, with 18 bases remaining between them. The V gene's germline CDR1 is LNHDA and CDR2 SQIVND (reference sequence). The CDR3 has 13 residues. CDR3 DNA: TGTGCCAGTAGAGAACAGGGCCAGCGTCGGCAGTTCTTC. Encoded protein: CASREQGQRRQFF.

This chain links TRBV7-5 with TRBJ2-7; the D call in the table, TRBD2, was not verified against the DNA. TRBV7-5 is a pseudogene locus. The CDR3 totals 19 residues. The CDR3 is CVRSPCRDSKPFFYYEQYF. The DNA for the CDR3 is TGTGTCAGAAGCCCCTGTCGGGACTCCAAGCCCTTTTTCTACTACGAGCAGTACTTC.

The genes are TRBV30 and TRBJ1-6; 11 nucleotides align to TRBD1. With 4 bases clipped from V and 9 bases from J, the junction kept 5 bases outside the gene matches. The germline V gene encodes CDR1 GTSNPN and CDR2 SVGIG (reference sequence). The CDR3 spans 14 residues. In DNA form, the CDR3 reads TGTGCCTGGAAAGGGACAGGGGGTGGTTCACCCCTCCACTTT. This codes for CAWKGTGGGSPLHF.

The V and J genes are TRBV12-3 or TRBV12-4 and TRBJ2-1, with D tentatively TRBD2 (5 bases). The CDR3 totals 12 residues. V lost 6 bases and J 5 bases, leaving 8 bases between the germline ends. CDR3 in DNA: TGTGCCAGCAGCCTACTAGACAATGAGCAGTTCTTC. Its protein is CASSLLDNEQFF.

V is TRBV12-3 or TRBV12-4 and J is TRBJ1-5; D unresolved. The V and J ends lost 4 bases and 5 bases respectively, with 9 bases between them. The CDR3 runs 13 residues. The CDR3 reads CASSSPGDQPQHF. CDR3 DNA sequence: TGTGCCAGCAGTTCCCCCGGGGATCAGCCCCAGCATTTT.

This chain uses TRBV2 with TRBJ1-2, with no clear D. Germline assignment: CDR1 SNHLY and CDR2 FYNNEI. This CDR3 has 10 residues. V lost 8 bases and J 5 bases, leaving 6 bases between the germline ends. In DNA form, the CDR3 reads TGTGCCAGCCGAGGTTATGGCTACACCTTC. Translated, it gives CASRGYGYTF.

The rearrangement links TRBV4-1 to TRBJ1-4; TRBD1 might be the D (6 bases). V lost 6 bases, J lost 8 bases, and 19 bases lay in between. CDR1 and CDR2 from the germline V gene are MGHRA and YSYEKL. The CDR3 extends over 15 amino acids. CDR3: CASRSGGGEYEKLFF. The CDR3 nucleotides read TGCGCCAGCAGATCCGGCGGGGGCGAATACGAAAAACTGTTTTTT.

The chain carries TRBV25-1 and TRBJ2-4; D is unclear. The CDR3 covers 16 residues. The V gene's germline CDR1 is MGHDK and CDR2 SYGVNS. V was clipped by 4 bases and J by 0 bases, with 13 bases between them. For the CDR3, the DNA is TGTGCCAGCAGTGTTAGTGGGCCTCTAGCCAAAAACATTCAGTACTTC. Its translation is CASSVSGPLAKNIQYF.

This clone was recorded a few times. J is TRBJ2-4 and V is TRBV5-8, with 9 positions matching TRBD1. The V segment lost 0 bases and the J segment 8 bases; nucleotides outside the gene matches: 3. Germline V gives CDR1 SGHTS, CDR2 YDEGEE. The CDR3 contains 14 residues. CDR3 DNA sequence: TGTGCCAGCAGCTTGGGACAGGGGGGGGACATTCAGTACTTC. As protein: CASSLGQGGDIQYF.

This sequence joins TRBV5-5 and TRBJ2-3; D is unclear. Trimming left V 1 base short and J 5 bases short, with 11 bases between. The CDR3 spans 14 residues. Germline CDR1 reads SGHKS; CDR2 reads YYEKEE (reference sequence). CDR3 coding DNA: TGTGCCAGCAGCTTGAACCCCGCAGGAGATACGCAGTATTTT. Amino acid sequence: CASSLNPAGDTQYF.

This sequence joins TRBV25-1 and TRBJ1-5, with TRBD1 matching over 10 bases. CDR3 length equals 15 residues. Trimming removed 4 bases from V and 5 bases from J; junction bases left unmatched: 5. CDR1 and CDR2 (germline): MGHDK, SYGVNS. The chain's CDR3 is CASSGGQGSDQPQHF. The CDR3 DNA reads TGTGCCAGCAGTGGGGGACAGGGGAGCGATCAGCCCCAGCATTTT.

This rearrangement joins TRBV4-1 to TRBJ1-1; D is perhaps TRBD1 (6 bases). Between the trimmed V and J ends, which lost 1 base and 5 bases, there was a span of 11 bases. In germline, CDR1 is MGHRA, CDR2 YSYEKL. The CDR3 consists of 14 residues. CDR3 residues: CASSQVLRGTEAFF. The CDR3 region has the DNA TGCGCCAGCAGCCAAGTCCTCAGGGGTACTGAAGCTTTCTTT.

This chain connects TRBV7-9 to TRBJ2-5; no definite D call. V shed 0 bases and J shed 1 base, with 6 bases lying between them. CDR1 is SEHNR and CDR2 is FQNEAQ in the germline V gene (reference sequence). This CDR3 region has 14 residues. The CDR3 protein is CASSLAASQETQYF. Here the CDR3 DNA reads TGTGCCAGCAGCTTAGCGGCCAGCCAAGAGACCCAGTACTTC. Drawing the rest from reference TRBV7-9 and TRBJ2-5, the complete variable domain is DTGVSQNPRHKITKRGQNVTFRCDPISEHNRLYWYRQTLGQGPEFLTYFQNEAQLEKSRLLSDRFSAERPKGSFSTLEIQRTEQGDSAMYLCASSLAASQETQYFGPGTRLLVL.

This chain joins TRBV7-9 and TRBJ2-1, with D possibly TRBD2 on 6 matching bases. Trimming shortened V by 6 bases and J by 0 bases, and 12 bases separated the two germline ends. Germline CDR1 is SEHNR and CDR2 is FQNEAQ (reference sequence). The CDR3 length is 15 residues. CDR3 sequence (DNA): TGTGCCAGCAGTTCTAGCGCAACCTCCTACAATGAGCAGTTCTTC. As protein: CASSSSATSYNEQFF.